One sample yielded the 6 T cell receptor beta chains listed below, sequenced in a study of blood T cell repertoires in COVID-19. Generated by immunoSEQ multiplex PCR, the TCRdb table keeps only in-frame clones and is missing some. The sample consists of a few hundred thousand clones, 75% to 95% of them appearing once. Sample: peripheral blood. The receptors derive from a person aged 18 to 30 with COVID-19, enrolled during active disease.

This sequence joins TRBV28 and TRBJ1-6; 7 positions match TRBD1. The germline CDR1 and CDR2 sequences are MDHEN and SYDVKM. The CDR3 length is 13 residues. Unmatched junction bases numbered 5, after V lost 4 bases and J lost 11 bases. CDR3 loop: CASSSRQGAPLHF. DNA of the CDR3: TGTGCCAGCAGTTCCCGACAGGGAGCACCCCTCCACTTT.

About this clone: The sample contains more than one DNA sequence encoding this CDR3. The rearrangement links TRBV6-5 to TRBJ1-5; D is uncertain. This CDR3 has 12 amino acids. V was shortened by 6 bases and J by 4 bases, with 7 bases between the two germline ends. From germline, CDR1 is MNHEY and CDR2 SVGAGI. CDR3 coding DNA: TGTGCCAGCAGCTCCTTAAATCAGCCCCAGCATTTT. Amino acid sequence: CASSSLNQPQHF.

V usage is TRBV5-1 and J usage is TRBJ2-1, with D tentatively TRBD1 (7 bases). The V end lost 0 bases, the J end lost 9 bases, and 10 bases lay between the germline ends. This CDR3 has 13 amino acids. Germline V gene data show CDR1 as SGHRS and CDR2 as YFSETQ. CDR3 sequence: CASSLGQGGEQFF. CDR3 DNA: TGCGCCAGCAGCTTGGGGCAGGGGGGTGAGCAGTTCTTC.

The CDR3 loop is CASSTQGGTEAFF. In DNA form, the CDR3 reads TGTGCCAGTAGTACTCAGGGGGGCACTGAAGCTTTCTTT. The rearrangement joins TRBV19 to TRBJ1-1, with 7 nucleotides matching TRBD1. The CDR3 totals 13 residues. CDR1 and CDR2 from the germline V gene are LNHDA and SQIVND (reference sequence). With V trimmed by 4 bases and J by 4 bases, 3 bases remained unmatched.

The chain joins TRBV10-2 to TRBJ2-1, with TRBD2 as a possible D gene (6 bases). The CDR3 spans 14 residues. Germline-derived CDR1 and CDR2 are WSHSY and SAAADI. The germline V and J ends were trimmed by 6 bases and 8 bases, with 17 bases remaining between them. This CDR3 is CASSWAGPRDEQFF. DNA of the CDR3: TGCGCCAGCAGCTGGGCGGGACCACGGGATGAGCAGTTCTTC.

The chain is built from TRBV9 and TRBJ2-2, with D possibly matching TRBD1 (5 bases). Per germline, CDR1 SGDLS and CDR2 YYNGEE. The CDR3 has 15 residues. Trimming cost V 1 base and J 5 bases, with 12 bases left between them. The CDR3 sequence: CASSVPTGGTGELFF. CDR3 nucleotide sequence: TGTGCCAGCAGCGTACCAACAGGTGGGACCGGGGAGCTGTTTTTT.